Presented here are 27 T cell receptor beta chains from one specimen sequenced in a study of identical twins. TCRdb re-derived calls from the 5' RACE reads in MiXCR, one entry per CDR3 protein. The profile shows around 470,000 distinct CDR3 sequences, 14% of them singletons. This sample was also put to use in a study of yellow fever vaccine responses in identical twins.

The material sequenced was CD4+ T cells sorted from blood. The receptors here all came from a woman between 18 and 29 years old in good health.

The CDR3 DNA is TGCAGCGTTGGGACTGGCGATACGCAGTATTTT. It codes for CSVGTGDTQYF. The chain employs TRBV29-1 and TRBJ2-3; tentatively, D is TRBD2 (5 bases). Trimming pared 4 bases from V and 6 bases from J, leaving 8 bases between. Germline V gene lookup returns CDR1 SQVTM and CDR2 ANQGSEA. The CDR3 has 11 residues.

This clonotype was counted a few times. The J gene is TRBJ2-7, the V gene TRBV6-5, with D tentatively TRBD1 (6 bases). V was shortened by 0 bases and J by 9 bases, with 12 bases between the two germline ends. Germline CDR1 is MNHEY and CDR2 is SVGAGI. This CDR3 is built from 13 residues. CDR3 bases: TGTGCCAGCAGTTACTCCGGCCAGGGGATGCAGTACTTC. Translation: CASSYSGQGMQYF.

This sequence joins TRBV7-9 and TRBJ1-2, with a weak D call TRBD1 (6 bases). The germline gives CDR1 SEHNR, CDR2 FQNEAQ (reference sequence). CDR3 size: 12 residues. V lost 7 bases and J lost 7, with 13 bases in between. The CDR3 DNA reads TGTGCCAGCAACGCGGGGGCAGGTGGCTACACCTTC. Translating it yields CASNAGAGGYTF.

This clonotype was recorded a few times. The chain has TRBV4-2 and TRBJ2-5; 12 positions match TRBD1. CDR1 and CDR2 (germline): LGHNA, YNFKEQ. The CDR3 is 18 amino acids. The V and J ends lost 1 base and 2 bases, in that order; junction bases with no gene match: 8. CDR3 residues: CASSQVGTGGSVQETQYF. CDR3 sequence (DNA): TGTGCCAGCAGCCAAGTAGGGACAGGGGGCTCCGTACAAGAGACCCAGTACTTC.

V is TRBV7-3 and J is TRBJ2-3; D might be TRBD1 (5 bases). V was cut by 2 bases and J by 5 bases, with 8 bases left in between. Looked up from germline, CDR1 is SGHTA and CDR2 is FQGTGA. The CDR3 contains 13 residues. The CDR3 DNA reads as TGTGCCAGCAGCTTAGAACAGGAAGATACGCAGTATTTT. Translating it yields CASSLEQEDTQYF.

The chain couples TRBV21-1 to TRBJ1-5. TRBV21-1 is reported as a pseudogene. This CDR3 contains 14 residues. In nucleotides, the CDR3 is TGTGCCAGCAGCCCGCCGAGGCGTGGGCAGCCCCAGCATTTT. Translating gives CASSPPRRGQPQHF.

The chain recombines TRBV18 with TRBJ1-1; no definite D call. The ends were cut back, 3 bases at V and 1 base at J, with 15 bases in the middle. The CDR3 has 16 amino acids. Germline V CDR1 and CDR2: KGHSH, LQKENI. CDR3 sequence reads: CASSPGGGHPNTEAFF. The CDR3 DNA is TGTGCCAGCTCACCGGGCGGCGGGCACCCGAACACTGAAGCTTTCTTT.

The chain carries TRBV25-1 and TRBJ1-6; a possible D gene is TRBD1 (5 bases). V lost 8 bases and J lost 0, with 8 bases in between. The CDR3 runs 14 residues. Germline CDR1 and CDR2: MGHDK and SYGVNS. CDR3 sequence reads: CASGGLSYNSPLHF. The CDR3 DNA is TGTGCCAGCGGGGGACTCTCCTATAATTCACCCCTCCACTTT.

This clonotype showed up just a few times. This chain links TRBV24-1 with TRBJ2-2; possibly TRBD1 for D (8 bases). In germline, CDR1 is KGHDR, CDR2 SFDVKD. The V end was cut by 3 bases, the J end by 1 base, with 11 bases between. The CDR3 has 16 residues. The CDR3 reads CATSDSGTGNTGELFF. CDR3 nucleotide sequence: TGTGCCACCAGTGATAGCGGGACAGGGAACACCGGGGAGCTGTTTTTT.

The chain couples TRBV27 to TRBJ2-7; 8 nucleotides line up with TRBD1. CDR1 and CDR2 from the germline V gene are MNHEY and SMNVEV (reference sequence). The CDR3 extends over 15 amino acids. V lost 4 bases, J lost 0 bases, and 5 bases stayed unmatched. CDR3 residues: CASSSRGRRSYEQYF. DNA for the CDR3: TGTGCCAGCAGTTCCAGGGGGCGCCGCTCCTACGAGCAGTACTTC.

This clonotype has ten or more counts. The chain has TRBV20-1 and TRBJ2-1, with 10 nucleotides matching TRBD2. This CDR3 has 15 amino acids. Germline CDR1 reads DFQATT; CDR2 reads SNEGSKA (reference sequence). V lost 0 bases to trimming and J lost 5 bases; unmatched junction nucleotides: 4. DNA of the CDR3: TGCAGTGCTAGAGATCGAACTAGCGGGAACAATGAGCAGTTCTTC. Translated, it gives CSARDRTSGNNEQFF.

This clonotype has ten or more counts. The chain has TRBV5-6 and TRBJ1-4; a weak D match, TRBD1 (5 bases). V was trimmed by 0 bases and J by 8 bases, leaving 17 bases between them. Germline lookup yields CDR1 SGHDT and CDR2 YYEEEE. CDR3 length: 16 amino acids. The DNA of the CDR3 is TGTGCCAGCAGCTTGGTAATCGGGACTGGAATAGAAAAACTGTTTTTT. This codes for CASSLVIGTGIEKLFF.

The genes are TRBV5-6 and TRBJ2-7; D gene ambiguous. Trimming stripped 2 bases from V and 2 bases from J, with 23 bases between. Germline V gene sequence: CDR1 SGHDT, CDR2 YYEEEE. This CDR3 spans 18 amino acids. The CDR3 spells CASSFQSRFGLITYEQYF. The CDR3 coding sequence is TGTGCCAGCAGCTTTCAGTCGCGGTTCGGGCTGATAACCTACGAGCAGTACTTC.

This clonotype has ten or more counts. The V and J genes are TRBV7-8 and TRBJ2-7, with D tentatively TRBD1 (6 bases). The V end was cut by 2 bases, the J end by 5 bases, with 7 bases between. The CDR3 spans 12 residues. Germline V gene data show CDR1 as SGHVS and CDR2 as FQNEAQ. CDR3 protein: CASSLKGDEQYF. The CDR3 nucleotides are TGTGCCAGCAGCTTAAAGGGGGACGAGCAGTACTTC.

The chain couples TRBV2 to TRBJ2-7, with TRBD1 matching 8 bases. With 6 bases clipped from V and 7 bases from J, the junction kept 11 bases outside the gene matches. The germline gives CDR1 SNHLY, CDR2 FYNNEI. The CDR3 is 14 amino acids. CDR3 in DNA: TGTGCCAGCAGGGACCGGACAGGGCTAGGGGAGCAGTACTTC. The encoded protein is CASRDRTGLGEQYF.

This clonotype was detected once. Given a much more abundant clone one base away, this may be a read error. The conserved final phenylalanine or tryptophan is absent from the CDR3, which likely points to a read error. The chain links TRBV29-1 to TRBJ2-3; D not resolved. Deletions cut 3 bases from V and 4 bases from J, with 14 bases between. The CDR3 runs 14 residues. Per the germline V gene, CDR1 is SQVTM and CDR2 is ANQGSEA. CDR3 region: CSVDVVVASDTQYL. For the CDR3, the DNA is TGCAGCGTTGACGTCGTGGTAGCTTCAGATACGCAGTATCTT.

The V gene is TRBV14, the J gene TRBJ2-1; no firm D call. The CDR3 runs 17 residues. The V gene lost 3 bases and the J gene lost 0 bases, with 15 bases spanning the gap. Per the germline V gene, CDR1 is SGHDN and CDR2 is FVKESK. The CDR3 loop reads CASSHPPGANSYNEQFF. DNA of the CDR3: TGTGCCAGCAGCCACCCCCCTGGAGCGAACTCCTACAATGAGCAGTTCTTC.

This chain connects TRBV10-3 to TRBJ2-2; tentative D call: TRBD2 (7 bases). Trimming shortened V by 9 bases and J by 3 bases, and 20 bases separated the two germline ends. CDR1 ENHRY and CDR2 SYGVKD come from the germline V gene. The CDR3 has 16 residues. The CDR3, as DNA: TGTGCCATTCCTAGATCGGGGGGCTCGGACACCGGGGAGCTGTTTTTT. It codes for CAIPRSGGSDTGELFF.

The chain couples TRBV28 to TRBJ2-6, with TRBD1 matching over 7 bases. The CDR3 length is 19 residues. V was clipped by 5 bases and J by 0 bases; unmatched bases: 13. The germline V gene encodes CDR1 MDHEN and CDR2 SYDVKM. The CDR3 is CASSPPRGHLISGANVLTF. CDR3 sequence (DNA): TGTGCCAGCAGTCCTCCGAGGGGGCATTTGATCTCTGGGGCCAACGTCCTGACTTTC.

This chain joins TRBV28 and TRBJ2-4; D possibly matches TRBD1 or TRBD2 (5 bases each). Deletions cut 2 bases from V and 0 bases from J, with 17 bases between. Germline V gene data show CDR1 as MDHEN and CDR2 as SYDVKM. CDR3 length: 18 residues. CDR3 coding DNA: TGTGCCAGCAGTTTAGCCATAGGGGCGGACTTAGCCAAAAACATTCAGTACTTC. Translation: CASSLAIGADLAKNIQYF.

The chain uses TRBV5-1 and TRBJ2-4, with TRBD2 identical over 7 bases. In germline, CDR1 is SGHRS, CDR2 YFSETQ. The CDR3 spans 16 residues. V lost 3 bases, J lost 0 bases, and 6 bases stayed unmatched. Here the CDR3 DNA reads TGCGCCAGCAGCTGGGCTAGCGGACTAGCCAAAAACATTCAGTACTTC. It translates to CASSWASGLAKNIQYF. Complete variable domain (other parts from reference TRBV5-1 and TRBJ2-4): KAGVTQTPRYLIKTRGQQVTLSCSPISGHRSVSWYQQTPGQGLQFLFEYFSETQRNKGNFPGRFSGRQFSNSRSEMNVSTLELGDSALYLCASSWASGLAKNIQYFGAGTRLSVL.

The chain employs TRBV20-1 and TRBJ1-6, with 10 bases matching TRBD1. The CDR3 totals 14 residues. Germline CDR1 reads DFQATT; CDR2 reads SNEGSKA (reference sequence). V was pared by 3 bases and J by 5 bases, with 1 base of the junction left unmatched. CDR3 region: CSARGTGDNSPLHF. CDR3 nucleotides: TGCAGTGCTAGGGGGACAGGGGATAATTCACCCCTCCACTTT.

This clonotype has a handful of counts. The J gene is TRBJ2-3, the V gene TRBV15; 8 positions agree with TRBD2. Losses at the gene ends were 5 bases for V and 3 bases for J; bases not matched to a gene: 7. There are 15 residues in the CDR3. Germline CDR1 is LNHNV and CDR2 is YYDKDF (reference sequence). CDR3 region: CATSAVLAETDTQYF. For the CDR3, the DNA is TGTGCCACCAGCGCAGTACTAGCGGAGACAGATACGCAGTATTTT. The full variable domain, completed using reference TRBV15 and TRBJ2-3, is DAMVIQNPRYQVTQFGKPVTLSCSQTLNHNVMYWYQQKSSQAPKLLFHYYDKDFNNEADTPDNFQSRRPNTSFCFLDIRSPGLGDTAMYLCATSAVLAETDTQYFGPGTRLTVL.

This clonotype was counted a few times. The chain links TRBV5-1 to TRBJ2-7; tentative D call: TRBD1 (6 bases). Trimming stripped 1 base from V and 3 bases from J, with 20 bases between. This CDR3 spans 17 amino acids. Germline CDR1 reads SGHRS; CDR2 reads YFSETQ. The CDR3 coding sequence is TGCGCCAGCAGCTTGTTTGGGGCGACAGGTACCTTCTACGAGCAGTACTTC. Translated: CASSLFGATGTFYEQYF.

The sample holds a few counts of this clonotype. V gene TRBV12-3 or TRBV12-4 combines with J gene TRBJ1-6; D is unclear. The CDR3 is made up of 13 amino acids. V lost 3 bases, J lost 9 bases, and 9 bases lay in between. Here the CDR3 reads CASSFREVSPLHF. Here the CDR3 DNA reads TGTGCCAGCAGTTTTCGTGAGGTTTCACCCCTCCACTTT.

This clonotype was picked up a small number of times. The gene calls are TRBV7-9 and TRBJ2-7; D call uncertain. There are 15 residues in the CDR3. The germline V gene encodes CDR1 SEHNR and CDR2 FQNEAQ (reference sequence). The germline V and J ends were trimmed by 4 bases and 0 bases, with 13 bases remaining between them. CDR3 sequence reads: CASSYALWSSYEQYF. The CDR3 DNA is TGTGCCAGCAGCTATGCCTTATGGAGCTCCTACGAGCAGTACTTC.

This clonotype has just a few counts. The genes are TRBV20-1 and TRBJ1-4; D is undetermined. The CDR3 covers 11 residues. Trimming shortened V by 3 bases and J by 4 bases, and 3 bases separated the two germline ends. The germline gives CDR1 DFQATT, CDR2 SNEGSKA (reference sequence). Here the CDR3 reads CSARGNEKLFF. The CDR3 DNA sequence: TGCAGTGCTAGGGGTAATGAAAAACTGTTTTTT.